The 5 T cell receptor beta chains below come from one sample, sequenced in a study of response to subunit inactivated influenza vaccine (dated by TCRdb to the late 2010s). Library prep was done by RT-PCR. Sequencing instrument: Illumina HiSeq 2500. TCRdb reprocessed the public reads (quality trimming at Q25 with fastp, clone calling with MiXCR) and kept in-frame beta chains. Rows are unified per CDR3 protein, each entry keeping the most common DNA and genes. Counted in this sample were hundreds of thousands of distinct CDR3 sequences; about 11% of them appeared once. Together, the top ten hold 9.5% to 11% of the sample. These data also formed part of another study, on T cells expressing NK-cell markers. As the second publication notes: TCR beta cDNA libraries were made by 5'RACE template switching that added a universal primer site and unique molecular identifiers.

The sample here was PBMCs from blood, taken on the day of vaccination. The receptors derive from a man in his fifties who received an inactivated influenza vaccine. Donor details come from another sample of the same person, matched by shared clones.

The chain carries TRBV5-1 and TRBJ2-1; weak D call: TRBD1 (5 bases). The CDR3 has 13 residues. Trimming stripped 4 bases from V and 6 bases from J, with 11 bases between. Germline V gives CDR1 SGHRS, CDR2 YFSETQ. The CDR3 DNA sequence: TGCGCCAGCAGCCCGGACAATACCAATGAGCAGTTCTTC. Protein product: CASSPDNTNEQFF.

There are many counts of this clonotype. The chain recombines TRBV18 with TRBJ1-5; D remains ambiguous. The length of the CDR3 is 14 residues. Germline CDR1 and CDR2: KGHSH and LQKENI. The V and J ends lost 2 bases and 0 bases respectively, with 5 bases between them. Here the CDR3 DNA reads TGTGCCAGCTCACCAGTATATAGCAATCAGCCCCAGCATTTT. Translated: CASSPVYSNQPQHF.

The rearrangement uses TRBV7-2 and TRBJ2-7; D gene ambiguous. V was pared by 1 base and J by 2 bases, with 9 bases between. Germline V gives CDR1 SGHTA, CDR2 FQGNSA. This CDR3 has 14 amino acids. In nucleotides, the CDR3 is TGTGCCAGCAGCTTAGTCCACAGACCCTACGAGCAGTACTTC. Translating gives CASSLVHRPYEQYF.

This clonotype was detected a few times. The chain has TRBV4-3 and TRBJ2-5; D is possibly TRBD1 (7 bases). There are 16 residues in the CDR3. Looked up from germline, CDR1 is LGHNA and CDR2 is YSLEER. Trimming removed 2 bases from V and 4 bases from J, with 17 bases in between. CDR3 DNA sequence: TGCGCCAGCAGCCAACAACCCAACAGGGGAGGAGAGACCCAGTACTTC. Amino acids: CASSQQPNRGGETQYF.

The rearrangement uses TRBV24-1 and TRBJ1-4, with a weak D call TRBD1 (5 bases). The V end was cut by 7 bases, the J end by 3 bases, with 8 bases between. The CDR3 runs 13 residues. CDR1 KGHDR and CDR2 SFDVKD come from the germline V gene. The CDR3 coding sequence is TGTGCCACCAGCGGGGGATCTAATGAAAAACTGTTTTTT. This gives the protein CATSGGSNEKLFF.